This entry lists 26 T cell receptor beta chains sequenced from one sample in a study of blood T cell repertoires in COVID-19. Assay: immunoSEQ multiplex PCR; the TCRdb copy retains only in-frame clones and omits some. The data show approximately 210,000 clones, roughly 84% seen once. Source material: peripheral blood. The receptors were gathered from a woman older than 75 with COVID-19, enrolled during active disease.

J is TRBJ2-1 and V is TRBV9; 8 bases agree with TRBD2. This CDR3 spans 16 amino acids. Germline CDR1 and CDR2: SGDLS and YYNGEE. The V segment lost 0 bases and the J segment 7 bases; nucleotides outside the gene matches: 9. The CDR3: CASSVVSGGPRNEQFF. The CDR3 DNA sequence: TGTGCCAGCAGCGTAGTCTCGGGGGGGCCTCGGAATGAGCAGTTCTTC.

This clone is a singleton in its sample. The rearrangement links TRBV27 to TRBJ2-3; 11 positions agree with TRBD2. Germline loops: CDR1 MNHEY, CDR2 SMNVEV (reference sequence). Losses at the gene ends were 4 bases for V and 2 bases for J; bases not matched to a gene: 5. This CDR3 has 16 amino acids. The CDR3 DNA is TGTGCCAGCAGTTGGGTAGCGGGGGGGATCACAGATACGCAGTATTTT. Translating gives CASSWVAGGITDTQYF.

This chain connects TRBV5-1 to TRBJ1-5; 8 bases are shared with TRBD1. Germline values: CDR1 SGHRS, CDR2 YFSETQ. After removal of 4 bases from V and 3 bases from J, the junction contained 6 bases not matched to a gene. The CDR3 has 15 amino acids. The CDR3 DNA sequence: TGCGCCAGCAGCCCGGGACAGGCCGACAATCAGCCCCAGCATTTT. Its translation is CASSPGQADNQPQHF. Full variable domain (missing parts from reference TRBV5-1 and TRBJ1-5): KAGVTQTPRYLIKTRGQQVTLSCSPISGHRSVSWYQQTPGQGLQFLFEYFSETQRNKGNFPGRFSGRQFSNSRSEMNVSTLELGDSALYLCASSPGQADNQPQHFGDGTRLSIL.

The gene calls are TRBV5-1 and TRBJ2-1, with 8 bases identical to TRBD2. This CDR3 is 15 amino acids long. Germline V lookup: CDR1 SGHRS, CDR2 YFSETQ. With 3 bases clipped from V and 9 bases from J, the junction kept 11 bases outside the gene matches. The chain's CDR3 is CASSYYERLASEQFF. CDR3 DNA: TGCGCCAGCAGCTACTATGAGCGACTAGCGAGTGAGCAGTTCTTC. The full variable domain, with the rest looked up from reference TRBV5-1 and TRBJ2-1, is KAGVTQTPRYLIKTRGQQVTLSCSPISGHRSVSWYQQTPGQGLQFLFEYFSETQRNKGNFPGRFSGRQFSNSRSEMNVSTLELGDSALYLCASSYYERLASEQFFGPGTRLTVL.

The chain links TRBV3-1 (or the pseudogene TRBV3-2) to TRBJ2-2; 8 nucleotides agree with TRBD1. Per germline, CDR1 LGHDT and CDR2 YNNKEL (reference sequence). V was clipped by 1 base and J by 3 bases; unmatched bases: 4. The CDR3 spans 16 residues. The chain's CDR3 is CASSQGRGLDTGELFF. In DNA, the CDR3 is TGTGCCAGCAGCCAAGGCAGGGGGCTCGACACCGGGGAGCTGTTTTTT.

The V gene is TRBV28, the J gene TRBJ2-5; 7 bases line up with TRBD2. CDR1 and CDR2 from the germline V gene are MDHEN and SYDVKM. The CDR3 runs 17 residues. V was pared by 6 bases and J by 5 bases, with 18 bases of the junction left unmatched. The CDR3 spells CASSRRLARFSGETQYF. The CDR3 DNA reads TGTGCCAGCAGCCGTCGACTAGCTCGTTTTTCTGGGGAGACCCAGTACTTC.

This chain links TRBV5-4 with TRBJ2-2; D is ambiguous. V gave up 3 bases and J gave up 1 base, with 7 bases separating them. The germline CDR1 and CDR2 sequences are SGHNT and YYREEE (reference sequence). The CDR3 spans 14 residues. The chain's CDR3 is CASSYYWNTGELFF. CDR3 sequence (DNA): TGTGCCAGCAGCTACTACTGGAACACCGGGGAGCTGTTTTTT.

The chain uses TRBV28 and TRBJ1-3; D possibly corresponds to TRBD1 (5 bases). The ends were cut back, 3 bases at V and 10 bases at J, with 19 bases in the middle. The CDR3 runs to 15 residues. CDR1 and CDR2 from the germline V gene are MDHEN and SYDVKM. The DNA of the CDR3 is TGTGCCAGCAGTTTGGCCCTTGGACAAGGTGGGACCATATATTTT. It codes for CASSLALGQGGTIYF.

J is TRBJ2-1 and V is TRBV6-4; 10 nucleotides align to TRBD1. V dropped 0 bases and J dropped 5; count of bases not matched to a gene: 4. Germline assignment: CDR1 MRHNA and CDR2 SNTAGT. The CDR3 loop spans 16 amino acids. In DNA form, the CDR3 reads TGTGCCAGCAGTGACTCCTGGGACAGGGGCCACAATGAGCAGTTCTTC. Its protein product is CASSDSWDRGHNEQFF.

The chain uses TRBV11-2 and TRBJ2-7, with D hard to call. There are 12 residues in the CDR3. Germline values: CDR1 SGHAT, CDR2 FQNNGV. Trimming pared 5 bases from V and 6 bases from J, leaving 11 bases between. CDR3 nucleotide sequence: TGTGCCAGCAGCCCCCGCAGTCCCGAGCAGTACTTC. It specifies CASSPRSPEQYF.

This clone was counted a few times. The rearrangement links TRBV18 to TRBJ1-2; tentative D call: TRBD1 (5 bases). CDR3 length: 14 amino acids. The V and J ends lost 2 bases and 2 bases respectively, with 9 bases between them. Germline V gene lookup returns CDR1 KGHSH and CDR2 LQKENI. In nucleotides, the CDR3 is TGTGCCAGCTCACCAGCAGACAGCAACTATGGCTACACCTTC. It codes for CASSPADSNYGYTF.

The V gene is TRBV13, the J gene TRBJ2-7, with D perhaps matching TRBD1 (5 bases). Trimming removed 5 bases at V and 2 bases at J, with 10 bases between. In germline, CDR1 is PRHDT, CDR2 FYEKMQ (reference sequence). The CDR3 covers 13 residues. The DNA of the CDR3 is TGTGCCAGCAGCCCCGACAGAGCCTACGAGCAGTACTTC. Protein: CASSPDRAYEQYF.

The genes are TRBV11-2 and TRBJ2-2, with 7 nucleotides matching TRBD1. Per the germline V gene, CDR1 is SGHAT and CDR2 is FQNNGV. V shed 5 bases and J 2 bases; nucleotides not matched to a gene: 5. The CDR3 has 15 amino acids. The CDR3 DNA reads as TGTGCCAGCAGCCAGGGGGTTTCCAACACCGGGGAGCTGTTTTTT. Protein sequence: CASSQGVSNTGELFF. Drawing the rest from reference TRBV11-2 and TRBJ2-2, the complete variable domain is EAGVAQSPRYKIIEKRQSVAFWCNPISGHATLYWYQQILGQGPKLLIQFQNNGVVDDSQLPKDRFSAERLKGVDSTLKIQPAKLEDSAVYLCASSQGVSNTGELFFGEGSRLTVL.

This clone was recorded a few times. The J gene is TRBJ2-2, the V gene TRBV9, with 11 positions matching TRBD2. There are 17 residues in the CDR3. The V segment lost 0 bases and the J segment 0 bases; nucleotides outside the gene matches: 1. The germline V gene encodes CDR1 SGDLS and CDR2 YYNGEE. CDR3 loop: CASSVGLAGTNTGELFF. CDR3 DNA: TGTGCCAGCAGCGTAGGACTAGCGGGGACGAACACCGGGGAGCTGTTTTTT.

CDR3 bases: TGTGCCATCAGTCCCTCGACTAGCGGGGGAATAGTAAGCACAGATACGCAGTATTTT. Translated: CAISPSTSGGIVSTDTQYF. The rearrangement uses TRBV10-3 and TRBJ2-3; 12 bases match TRBD2. V shed 5 bases and J 0 bases; nucleotides not matched to a gene: 12. The length of the CDR3 is 19 residues. Germline-derived CDR1 and CDR2 are ENHRY and SYGVKD.

The CDR3 DNA follows: TGTGCCAGCAGCTCGCTATACCAAGAGACCCAGTACTTC. Amino acid sequence: CASSSLYQETQYF. The chain joins TRBV7-2 to TRBJ2-5, with D hard to call. Germline V CDR1 and CDR2: SGHTA, FQGNSA. The CDR3 is 13 residues long. Trimming stripped 4 bases from V and 0 bases from J, with 6 bases between.

The chain links TRBV6-5 to TRBJ1-5; weak D call: TRBD1 (6 bases). CDR3 length equals 15 residues. V lost 5 bases and J 3 bases, leaving 14 bases between the germline ends. From germline, CDR1 is MNHEY and CDR2 SVGAGI. The CDR3 here is CASSLDRLDNQPQHF. CDR3 coding DNA: TGTGCCAGCAGTCTTGACAGGTTAGACAATCAGCCCCAGCATTTT.

J is TRBJ2-5 and V is TRBV5-1; 10 nucleotides agree with TRBD2. This CDR3 has 16 residues. Trimming took 0 bases from V and 5 from J; bases not matched to a gene: 7. CDR1 is SGHRS, CDR2 YFSETQ, per germline. This CDR3 reads CASSLGLAGDLETQYF. The CDR3 region has the DNA TGCGCCAGCAGCTTGGGGCTAGCGGGGGATTTGGAGACCCAGTACTTC.

CDR3 in DNA: TGTGCCAGCTCACCACTCTGGACAGGGTATACCCTTACTGGAAACACCATATATTTT. Encoded protein: CASSPLWTGYTLTGNTIYF. This chain connects TRBV18 to TRBJ1-3, with 8 bases matching TRBD1. CDR3 length equals 19 residues. Losses at the gene ends were 1 base for V and 2 bases for J; bases not matched to a gene: 13. Germline V lookup: CDR1 KGHSH, CDR2 LQKENI.

The chain is built from TRBV5-6 and TRBJ2-1; tentatively, D is TRBD1 (7 bases). Trimming pared 7 bases from V and 5 bases from J, leaving 16 bases between. The CDR3 runs 14 residues. Per germline, CDR1 SGHDT and CDR2 YYEEEE. This CDR3 is CASDRQGLHNEQFF. CDR3 DNA sequence: TGTGCCAGCGATCGACAGGGACTTCACAATGAGCAGTTCTTC.

This sequence joins TRBV7-9 and TRBJ2-6; D is unresolved. Deletions cut 5 bases from V and 0 bases from J, with 8 bases between. The germline V gene has CDR1 SEHNR and CDR2 FQNEAQ (reference sequence). The CDR3 contains 15 residues. CDR3 residues: CASSHPSSGANVLTF. The CDR3 bases are TGTGCCAGCAGCCACCCTAGCTCTGGGGCCAACGTCCTGACTTTC.

Details on this clone: This sample also contains other DNA sequences that code for the same CDR3. V is TRBV7-2 and J is TRBJ2-5; no reliable D call. V shed 4 bases and J shed 5 bases, with 5 bases lying between them. Germline CDR1 SGHTA, CDR2 FQGNSA. This CDR3 has 11 residues. The CDR3 is CASSSRETQYF. The CDR3 bases are TGTGCCAGCAGCTCTCGGGAGACCCAGTACTTC.

This rearrangement joins TRBV5-1 to TRBJ1-1, with TRBD1 matching over 8 bases. The CDR3 is 18 residues long. The J segment lost 2 bases and the V segment lost 0 bases, leaving 12 bases of the junction unmatched. CDR1 and CDR2 (germline): SGHRS, YFSETQ. As DNA, the CDR3 is TGCGCCAGCAGCTTGGTACAGGGGGTGTGGGGAGGAAACACTGAAGCTTTCTTT. The encoded protein is CASSLVQGVWGGNTEAFF.

The rearrangement joins TRBV7-2 to TRBJ1-6; no reliable D call. The V gene lost 5 bases and the J gene lost 2 bases, with 19 bases spanning the gap. Germline CDR1 reads SGHTA; CDR2 reads FQGNSA. The CDR3 extends over 18 amino acids. The CDR3 spells CASSGTALYQTYNSPLHF. The CDR3 nucleotides read TGTGCCAGCAGCGGTACAGCTTTATACCAAACCTATAATTCACCCCTCCACTTT.

V is TRBV30 and J is TRBJ1-1, with 8 bases matching TRBD1. Germline CDR1 GTSNPN, CDR2 SVGIG (reference sequence). This CDR3 contains 13 residues. The trim removed 4 bases at V and 5 bases at J, leaving 6 bases unmatched. The CDR3: CAWKFGQGTEAFF. DNA for the CDR3: TGTGCCTGGAAGTTTGGACAGGGAACTGAAGCTTTCTTT.

This clone has more than one count but fewer than ten. The chain employs TRBV6-5 and TRBJ2-7; 12 bases fit TRBD1. Trimming removed 6 bases from V and 4 bases from J; junction bases left unmatched: 4. Germline CDR1 is MNHEY and CDR2 is SVGAGI. This CDR3 comprises 14 residues. The CDR3: CASRPGQGAYEQYV. The CDR3 DNA reads TGTGCCAGCAGACCGGGACAGGGGGCATACGAGCAGTACGTC.